A selection of T cell receptor beta chains follows, all from one sample in a study of T-cell reconstitution after alpha-beta-depleted transplantation in children. TCRdb reprocessed the PCR reads via MiXCR and lists one record per CDR3 protein. The data contain about 490,000 distinct CDR3 sequences, about 10% of them singletons. The sequenced sample was PBMCs, obtained before TCRalphabeta/CD19-depleted stem cell transplant. The receptor source for this set is a child aged 2-15 years with inherited bone marrow failure, due to receive a stem cell transplant. Each CDR3 is given with its conserved first and last residue. Each record gives: J gene, D gene, clone size, V gene, CDR3 protein, CDR3 DNA. The D gene is left open where the match is weak. Only some rows state a clone size, as once, few, many or a class for expanded clones.

J: TRBJ2-1
D: .
size: many
V: TRBV29-1
CDR3: CSGAGTDSGRGFYNEQFF
DNA: TGCAGCGGGGCTGGGACTGATAGTGGTCGAGGGTTTTACAATGAGCAGTTCTTC

J: TRBJ2-1
D: TRBD1
size: many
V: TRBV24-1
CDR3: CATSDEPSGQGTYNEQFF
DNA: TGTGCCACCAGTGACGAACCCTCGGGACAGGGGACCTACAATGAGCAGTTCTTC

J: TRBJ2-1
D: .
size: .
V: TRBV3-1
CDR3: CASSPWAGPSYNEQFF
DNA: TGTGCCAGCAGCCCGTGGGCCGGGCCTTCCTACAATGAGCAGTTCTTC

J: TRBJ2-1
D: .
size: many
V: TRBV4-2
CDR3: CARRRGGPYNEQFF
DNA: TGTGCCAGACGTAGGGGGGGGCCCTACAATGAGCAGTTCTTC

J: TRBJ2-5
D: .
size: .
V: TRBV12-3/TRBV12-4
CDR3: CASSFPGVTQETQYF
DNA: TGTGCCAGCAGTTTTCCAGGGGTCACCCAAGAGACCCAGTACTTC

J: TRBJ2-5
D: .
size: many
V: TRBV10-3
CDR3: CAISEYVGSETQYF
DNA: TGTGCCATCAGTGAGTACGTGGGATCGGAGACCCAGTACTTC

J: TRBJ2-1
D: TRBD1
size: few
V: TRBV5-4
CDR3: CASSSTGAGYNEQFF
DNA: TGTGCCAGCAGCTCGACAGGGGCGGGCTACAATGAGCAGTTCTTC

J: TRBJ2-1
D: TRBD2
size: many
V: TRBV12-3/TRBV12-4
CDR3: CASSPQLAGGGHEQFF
DNA: TGTGCCAGCAGTCCCCAACTAGCGGGAGGGGGCCATGAGCAGTTCTTC

J: TRBJ2-6
D: .
size: many
V: TRBV4-3
CDR3: CASSPLGPGANVLTF
DNA: TGCGCCAGCAGCCCGCTAGGACCTGGGGCCAACGTCCTGACTTTC

J: TRBJ2-7
D: TRBD2
size: many
V: TRBV29-1
CDR3: CSVELAGGPYEQYF
DNA: TGCAGCGTTGAACTAGCGGGAGGGCCCTACGAGCAGTACTTC

J: TRBJ2-5
D: TRBD2
size: many
V: TRBV10-3
CDR3: CAISGGLAGVQETQYF
DNA: TGTGCCATCAGTGGGGGACTAGCGGGAGTGCAAGAGACCCAGTACTTC

J: TRBJ2-1
D: TRBD2
size: many
V: TRBV9
CDR3: CASSAQGSGSYNEQFF
DNA: TGTGCCAGCAGCGCCCAGGGTAGCGGGAGTTACAATGAGCAGTTCTTC

J: TRBJ2-6
D: .
size: many
V: TRBV27
CDR3: CASSPGRYGANVLTF
DNA: TGTGCCAGCAGTCCGGGGCGGTATGGGGCCAACGTCCTGACTTTC

J: TRBJ1-2
D: .
size: .
V: TRBV19
CDR3: CASNGVYGYTF
DNA: TGTGCCAGTAATGGGGTTTATGGCTACACCTTC

J: TRBJ1-1
D: .
size: many
V: TRBV12-3/TRBV12-4
CDR3: CASSLDTGTEAFF
DNA: TGTGCCAGCAGTTTGGACACCGGCACTGAAGCTTTCTTT

J: TRBJ2-1
D: .
size: many
V: TRBV11-2
CDR3: CASSPGLGAGRENEQFF
DNA: TGTGCCAGCAGCCCTGGTTTAGGGGCCGGACGGGAAAATGAGCAGTTCTTC

J: TRBJ2-7
D: .
size: few
V: TRBV12-3/TRBV12-4
CDR3: CASSSGSWSYEQYF
DNA: TGTGCCAGCAGCTCCGGGTCCTGGTCCTACGAGCAGTACTTC

J: TRBJ2-5
D: TRBD2
size: many
V: TRBV6-1
CDR3: CASSPSGATQYF
DNA: TGTGCCAGCAGCCCCAGCGGGGCGACCCAGTACTTC

J: TRBJ1-1
D: .
size: many
V: TRBV27
CDR3: CASSLSTGWTEAFF
DNA: TGTGCCAGCAGTTTATCAACAGGGTGGACTGAAGCTTTCTTT

J: TRBJ2-2
D: TRBD2
size: many
V: TRBV20-1
CDR3: CSARGGTSGHGELFF
DNA: TGCAGTGCTAGAGGGGGGACTAGCGGACACGGGGAGCTGTTTTTT

J: TRBJ2-7
D: .
size: .
V: TRBV7-2
CDR3: CASSLAQVGINEQYF
DNA: TGTGCCAGCAGCTTAGCCCAAGTGGGGATAAACGAGCAGTACTTC

J: TRBJ1-1
D: .
size: .
V: TRBV28
CDR3: CATIGLFEAFF
DNA: TGTGCCACCATCGGCCTATTTGAAGCTTTCTTT

J: TRBJ2-3
D: TRBD1
size: few
V: TRBV4-3
CDR3: CASSQDETKTGWIADTQYF
DNA: TGCGCCAGCAGCCAAGATGAAACCAAGACAGGGTGGATCGCAGATACGCAGTATTTT

J: TRBJ2-7
D: .
size: many
V: TRBV15
CDR3: CATSRRTDSYEQYF
DNA: TGTGCCACCAGCAGAAGGACAGATTCCTACGAGCAGTACTTC

J: TRBJ2-2
D: TRBD2
size: .
V: TRBV2
CDR3: CASTRAGGSTGELFF
DNA: TGTGCCAGCACTCGCGCGGGAGGGAGCACCGGGGAGCTGTTTTTT

J: TRBJ1-5
D: .
size: .
V: TRBV12-3/TRBV12-4
CDR3: CASSFSPGPNQPQHF
DNA: TGTGCCAGCAGTTTTTCCCCAGGCCCCAATCAGCCCCAGCATTTT

J: TRBJ2-5
D: .
size: few
V: TRBV12-3/TRBV12-4
CDR3: CASSTADSSYETQYF
DNA: TGTGCCAGCAGTACCGCCGACTCAAGCTACGAGACCCAGTACTTC

J: TRBJ2-7
D: .
size: few
V: TRBV19
CDR3: CASSISFGSYEQYF
DNA: TGTGCCAGTAGTATAAGTTTCGGCAGCTACGAGCAGTACTTC

J: TRBJ2-5
D: TRBD1
size: many
V: TRBV29-1
CDR3: CSVEDTGGQETQYF
DNA: TGCAGCGTTGAAGACACAGGGGGGCAAGAGACCCAGTACTTC

J: TRBJ1-4
D: .
size: .
V: TRBV21-1
CDR3: CASSKPHGLSNEKLFF
DNA: TGTGCCAGCAGCAAACCTCATGGGCTTTCCAATGAAAAACTGTTTTTT

J: TRBJ2-4
D: TRBD2
size: many
V: TRBV18
CDR3: CASSPVGTSGPKNIQYF
DNA: TGTGCCAGCTCGCCGGTCGGGACTAGCGGGCCCAAAAACATTCAGTACTTC

J: TRBJ1-6
D: .
size: many
V: TRBV7-9
CDR3: CASSLEGIGSTNSPLHF
DNA: TGTGCCAGCAGCTTAGAGGGTATCGGGTCTACGAATTCACCCCTCCACTTT

J: TRBJ2-1
D: TRBD2
size: .
V: TRBV9
CDR3: CASSEGGGRADEQFF
DNA: TGTGCCAGCAGCGAGGGAGGCGGGAGGGCGGATGAGCAGTTCTTC

J: TRBJ2-1
D: .
size: many
V: TRBV28
CDR3: CASSYRGALTYEQFF
DNA: TGTGCCAGCAGTTACCGCGGGGCCCTCACTTATGAGCAGTTCTTC

J: TRBJ2-7
D: .
size: many
V: TRBV28
CDR3: CASRPGGPSSYEQYF
DNA: TGTGCCAGCAGACCCGGCGGCCCGAGCTCCTACGAGCAGTACTTC

J: TRBJ2-7
D: TRBD2
size: many
V: TRBV7-8
CDR3: CASSTGLAGSSYEQYF
DNA: TGTGCCAGCAGCACCGGACTAGCGGGAAGCTCCTACGAGCAGTACTTC

J: TRBJ2-2
D: .
size: many
V: TRBV6-2/TRBV6-3
CDR3: CASSYSMSRQANTGELFF
DNA: TGTGCCAGCAGTTACTCGATGAGTAGACAGGCGAACACCGGGGAGCTGTTTTTT

J: TRBJ2-2
D: TRBD2
size: many
V: TRBV20-1
CDR3: CSASPYGGGTGELFF
DNA: TGCAGTGCTAGCCCCTACGGGGGGGGCACCGGGGAGCTGTTTTTT

J: TRBJ2-7
D: .
size: many
V: TRBV5-1
CDR3: CASNSEPPYEQYF
DNA: TGCGCCAGCAACTCGGAACCACCCTACGAGCAGTACTTC

J: TRBJ2-2
D: .
size: .
V: TRBV5-5
CDR3: CASSLTRGLGHAGELFF
DNA: TGTGCCAGCAGCTTGACCAGGGGATTAGGGCACGCCGGGGAGCTGTTTTTT

J: TRBJ2-5
D: TRBD2
size: many
V: TRBV5-1
CDR3: CASSKGLAVETQYF
DNA: TGCGCCAGCAGCAAGGGACTAGCGGTAGAGACCCAGTACTTC

J: TRBJ2-7
D: TRBD2
size: many
V: TRBV5-1
CDR3: CASKRLAGTSSYEQYF
DNA: TGCGCCAGCAAGAGGCTAGCGGGCACTAGCTCCTACGAGCAGTACTTC

J: TRBJ2-1
D: TRBD2
size: many
V: TRBV4-3
CDR3: CASSQGPSGKTDEQFF
DNA: TGCGCCAGCAGCCAAGGACCTAGCGGAAAAACGGATGAGCAGTTCTTC

J: TRBJ1-1
D: TRBD1
size: once
V: TRBV28
CDR3: CASSEIGTDLNTEAFF
DNA: TGTGCCAGCAGCGAAATCGGGACAGACCTGAACACTGAAGCTTTCTTT

J: TRBJ2-4
D: TRBD1
size: many
V: TRBV20-1
CDR3: CSARAPSGQGYIQYF
DNA: TGCAGTGCTAGAGCGCCGTCGGGACAGGGATACATTCAGTACTTC

J: TRBJ2-1
D: .
size: many
V: TRBV28
CDR3: CASSFPNTDAYEQFF
DNA: TGTGCCAGCAGTTTCCCAAACACCGACGCCTATGAGCAGTTCTTC

J: TRBJ2-7
D: .
size: many
V: TRBV15
CDR3: CATSITLGQQYF
DNA: TGTGCCACCAGCATCACACTGGGACAGCAGTACTTC

J: TRBJ1-2
D: TRBD1
size: .
V: TRBV28
CDR3: CASSRTGGIGYTF
DNA: TGTGCCAGCAGCAGAACAGGGGGGATCGGCTACACCTTC

J: TRBJ2-1
D: TRBD2
size: many
V: TRBV5-1
CDR3: CASSLGPRLAVTSSYNEQFF
DNA: TGCGCCAGCAGCTTGGGACCGAGACTAGCGGTTACCAGCTCCTACAATGAGCAGTTCTTC

J: TRBJ1-5
D: .
size: many
V: TRBV11-2
CDR3: CASSLTRHF
DNA: TGTGCCAGCAGCTTAACGCGGCATTTT